This T cell receptor (beta chain) was profiled in a study of T-cell memory formation after mild COVID-19. Overall study results and limits: Later expanders leaned toward CD4+, whereas clones contracting from day 15 to 85 were balanced CD4/CD8. Clones that contracted clustered mainly in CM and EM if CD4+ and in EMRA if CD8+.

This clonotype was counted only a few times. Its antigen remains unidentified. TCRdb re-analysed the 5' RACE reads in MiXCR, keeping a single row per CDR3 protein. Of 500,000 to 550,000 distinct CDR3 sequences in the sample, roughly 20% were seen once. The CDR3 totals 14 residues. CDR1 and CDR2 from the germline V gene are SGHRS and YFSETQ. V lost 0 bases and J 13 bases, leaving 14 bases between the germline ends. This chain connects TRBV5-1 to TRBJ1-6; no firm D call. Sequenced sample: PBMCs or a T cell subset sorted from them (not recorded which). This receptor was taken from an adult woman who had mild COVID-19 (a few samples of this study predate the infection). Cell type and time point are not known. CDR3: CASSLVSRYSPLHF. As DNA, the CDR3 is TGCGCCAGCAGCTTGGTTAGCCGTTATAGCCCCCTCCACTTT.